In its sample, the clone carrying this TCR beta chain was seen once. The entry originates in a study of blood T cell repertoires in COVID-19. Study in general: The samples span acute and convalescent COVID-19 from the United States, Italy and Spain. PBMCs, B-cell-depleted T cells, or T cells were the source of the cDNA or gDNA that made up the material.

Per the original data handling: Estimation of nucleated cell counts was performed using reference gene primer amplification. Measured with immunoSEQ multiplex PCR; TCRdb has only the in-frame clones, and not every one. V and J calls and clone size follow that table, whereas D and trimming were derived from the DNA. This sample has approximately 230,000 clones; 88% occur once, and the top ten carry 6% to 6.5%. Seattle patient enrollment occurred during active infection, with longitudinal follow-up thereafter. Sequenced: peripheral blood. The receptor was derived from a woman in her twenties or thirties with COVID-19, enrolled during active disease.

The CDR3 DNA is TGTGCCAGCAGCCACGGGTCTGGTAATGAAAAACTGTTTTTT. It encodes CASSHGSGNEKLFF. The J gene is TRBJ1-4, the V gene TRBV7-9, with unresolved D. V shed 5 bases and J shed 4 bases, with 11 bases lying between them. The CDR3 totals 14 residues. Germline V gene data show CDR1 as SEHNR and CDR2 as FQNEAQ (reference sequence).